This is a list of T cell receptor beta chains from one sample in a study of CD8 T cells in Susac syndrome. TCRdb reanalysed the immunoSEQ multiplex PCR reads using MiXCR and keeps one entry per CDR3 protein. The data show roughly 330,000 distinct CDR3 sequences, approximately 90% seen once. The sequencing input was CD4+ T cells from PBMCs. The receptor set was obtained from a human donor with multiple sclerosis. Both conserved end residues are part of each CDR3. Fields, in order: V gene, D gene, clone size, J gene, CDR3 DNA, CDR3 protein. The D gene is left open where the match is weak. Size is stated for part of the rows, as once, few or many counts, or as a class when the clone is expanded.

TRBV20-1	TRBD2	few	TRBJ2-7	TGCAGTGCTAGGGACTTTCGCGGGGGGGCCCTGGACGAGCAGTACTTC	CSARDFRGGALDEQYF
TRBV4-1	TRBD1	.	TRBJ1-2	TGCGCCAGCAGCCAATTACCAACAGGGGCCTATGGCTACACCTTC	CASSQLPTGAYGYTF
TRBV5-5	.	.	TRBJ2-2	TGTGCCAGCGAAAGAGGCTCAAACACCGGGGAGCTGTTTTTT	CASERGSNTGELFF
TRBV7-9	TRBD2	.	TRBJ2-6	TGTGCCAGCAGCTTAGCGCTTCGAGGTAGCGGGACTGGGGCCAACGTCCTGACTTTC	CASSLALRGSGTGANVLTF
TRBV19	TRBD1	.	TRBJ1-5	TGTGCCAGTACCCCTCGACAGGGGATTCAGCCCCAGCATTTT	CASTPRQGIQPQHF
TRBV5-1	.	.	TRBJ2-1	TGCGCCAGCAGCCCGGTTGGGGGCCGCTACAATGAGCAGTTCTTC	CASSPVGGRYNEQFF
TRBV5-1	.	.	TRBJ2-3	TGCGCCAGCAGCTTGGGTATAACGGCGGGACAACACACAGATACGCAGTATTTT	CASSLGITAGQHTDTQYF
TRBV2	.	once	TRBJ2-6	TGTGCCAGCAGTGAACAGGGTATCTCTGGGGCCAACGTCCTGACTTTC	CASSEQGISGANVLTF
TRBV7-3	.	.	TRBJ2-5	TGTGCCAGCAGCGCAGGACTATTGGAGACCCAGTACTTC	CASSAGLLETQYF
TRBV6-4	.	.	TRBJ2-2	TGTGCCAGCAGTGAGAATAGTAACACCGGGGAGCTGTTTTTT	CASSENSNTGELFF
TRBV7-8	TRBD1	.	TRBJ2-7	TGTGCCAGCAGCGGCCGGGGACAGAGCAACTACGAGCAGTACTTC	CASSGRGQSNYEQYF
TRBV6-6	.	.	TRBJ1-2	TGTGCCAGCAGTTACCGGACGGCTAACTATGGCTACACCTTC	CASSYRTANYGYTF
TRBV7-9	.	once	TRBJ2-5	TGTGCCAGCAGCTTAGGCGGCAGACTGGACGGAGAGACCCAGTACTTC	CASSLGGRLDGETQYF
TRBV20-1	TRBD2	.	TRBJ2-7	TGCAGTGCTAGAGATCGCGCAGCGGGAATGACCTACGAGCAGTACTTC	CSARDRAAGMTYEQYF
TRBV20-1	.	once	TRBJ2-1	TGCAGTGTCTCACTAGTGAGCAATGAGCAGTTCTTC	CSVSLVSNEQFF
TRBV19	.	few	TRBJ2-7	TGTGCGACCCGCGGTGGCAGGGGATACTACGAGCAGTACTTC	CATRGGRGYYEQYF
TRBV7-2	.	.	TRBJ2-7	TGTGCCAGCAGCTTCGTTCGTGGGGGGTCCTACGAGCAGTACTTC	CASSFVRGGSYEQYF
TRBV20-1	.	.	TRBJ2-3	TGCAGTGCTACAGGGGCCACAGATACGCAGTATTTT	CSATGATDTQYF
TRBV20-1	.	.	TRBJ1-2	TGCAGTGCTTCCGGGACGGCCTATGGCTACACCTTC	CSASGTAYGYTF
TRBV7-9	.	.	TRBJ1-2	TGTGCCAGCAGCACTTATGGCTACACCTTC	CASSTYGYTF
TRBV29-1	.	.	TRBJ2-3	TGCAGCGTTGAAGATCGGGCTAGCCCAGATACGCAGTATTTT	CSVEDRASPDTQYF
TRBV5-1	.	.	TRBJ1-1	TGCGCCAGCAGCTCCCAAGCGGGCGAGTGGAACACTGAAGCTTTCTTT	CASSSQAGEWNTEAFF
TRBV25-1	TRBD1	.	TRBJ1-4	TGTGCCAGCAGTGAAGCCCGACAGGGTCCCGAAAAACTGTTTTTT	CASSEARQGPEKLFF
TRBV20-1	TRBD2	.	TRBJ2-3	TGCAGTGCCCCCGGTGGGGCTAGCGGGGGGTTGAGGACAGATACGCAGTATTTT	CSAPGGASGGLRTDTQYF
TRBV5-4	.	.	TRBJ1-2	TGTGCCAGCAGCTTATCCCCTGGGGAAGGCTACACCTTC	CASSLSPGEGYTF
TRBV2	.	.	TRBJ1-1	TGTGCCAGCAGATATGGGGGGCGCGGGGTGATGGGCACTGAAGCTTTCTTT	CASRYGGRGVMGTEAFF
TRBV20-1	.	.	TRBJ2-6	TGCAGTGCTAGACCAGGATCCTCTGGGGCCAACGTCCTGACTTTC	CSARPGSSGANVLTF
TRBV5-1	TRBD1	.	TRBJ2-5	TGCGCCAGCAGCTTACTCCAGGGGGCGGGAGAGACCCAGTACTTC	CASSLLQGAGETQYF
TRBV20-1	.	.	TRBJ1-2	TGCAGTGCTAGGGGGTTATTTGGCTATGGCTACACCTTC	CSARGLFGYGYTF
TRBV7-3	.	.	TRBJ2-3	TGTGCCAGCAGCCAGGGGGGCTGGAGCACAGATACGCAGTATTTT	CASSQGGWSTDTQYF
TRBV12-3/TRBV12-4	TRBD1	once	TRBJ2-7	TGTGCCAGCAGCCCAGACAGGGTTCACTACGAGCAGTACTTC	CASSPDRVHYEQYF
TRBV7-8	.	.	TRBJ2-5	TGTGCCAGCCTCGCGGGTGGGGGGGAGACCCAGTACTTC	CASLAGGGETQYF
TRBV5-1	.	once	TRBJ2-7	TGCGCCAGCAGCTCCCAGGGGAATAGCCACGAGCAGTACTTC	CASSSQGNSHEQYF
TRBV6-2/TRBV6-3	TRBD1	.	TRBJ2-1	TGTGCCAGCAGTTACTCCCTACCGGGACAGGCAAGGAATGAGCAGTTCTTC	CASSYSLPGQARNEQFF
TRBV30	.	.	TRBJ1-2	TGTGCCTGGACCGCAGGGGCTGGCTACACCTTC	CAWTAGAGYTF
TRBV20-1	.	.	TRBJ2-7	TGCAGTGCCGCTATAACCTCCTACGAGCAGTACTTC	CSAAITSYEQYF
TRBV5-1	.	once	TRBJ2-7	TGCGCCAGCAGCTTGGTCGAACTCCGGGACGGGGCCTACGAGCAGTACTTC	CASSLVELRDGAYEQYF
TRBV6-5	.	.	TRBJ2-7	TGTGCCAGCAGTTACTCGAGGGTTCCTGGCGAGCAGTACTTC	CASSYSRVPGEQYF
TRBV21-1	.	.	TRBJ2-7	TGTGCCAGCAGGCGAATTGGGGACTCCTACGAGCAGTACTTC	CASRRIGDSYEQYF
TRBV9	TRBD1	.	TRBJ1-2	TGTGCCAGCAGCCCTAGAGGGTCGACAGGGGGCCGAGTAGGAGGTGGCTACACCTTC	CASSPRGSTGGRVGGGYTF
TRBV19	TRBD2	once	TRBJ2-3	TGTGCCAGTAGTACTTCCCCAGAGACTAGCAACGGGGCAGATACGCAGTATTTT	CASSTSPETSNGADTQYF
TRBV2	TRBD1	.	TRBJ2-1	TGTGCCAGCACACCGAGGGACAGGTCCTACAATGAGCAGTTCTTC	CASTPRDRSYNEQFF
TRBV3-1	TRBD2	.	TRBJ2-5	TGTGCCAGCAGCCTTCGACTAGCGGGGTTACAAGAGACCCAGTACTTC	CASSLRLAGLQETQYF
TRBV24-1	TRBD2	.	TRBJ2-3	TGTGCCACCAGTCGCGGGGGGGCCGGTACGCAGTATTTT	CATSRGGAGTQYF
TRBV20-1	TRBD1	.	TRBJ2-3	TGCAGTGCAGGGGACAGGGGAATAGATACGCAGTATTTT	CSAGDRGIDTQYF
TRBV4-1	TRBD2	once	TRBJ2-4	TGCGCCAGCAGCGTGTTAGCGGGAGGGAGAGGCATTCAGTACTTC	CASSVLAGGRGIQYF
TRBV20-1	.	.	TRBJ1-1	TGCAGTGCCCGCGGCGCGTCGGGGGGGAGTGTTTTGGGGACTGAAGCTTTCTTT	CSARGASGGSVLGTEAFF
TRBV19	TRBD2	.	TRBJ2-7	TGTGCCAGTAGTAATAGCGGGGGTTACGAGCAGTACTTC	CASSNSGGYEQYF
TRBV4-2	.	.	TRBJ2-2	TGTGCCAGCAGCCAATGGAGGGAAGGGTCCGGGGAGCTGTTTTTT	CASSQWREGSGELFF
TRBV30	.	.	TRBJ2-2	TGTGCCTGGAGTCCTCAGGGGATCGGGGAGCTGTTTTTT	CAWSPQGIGELFF